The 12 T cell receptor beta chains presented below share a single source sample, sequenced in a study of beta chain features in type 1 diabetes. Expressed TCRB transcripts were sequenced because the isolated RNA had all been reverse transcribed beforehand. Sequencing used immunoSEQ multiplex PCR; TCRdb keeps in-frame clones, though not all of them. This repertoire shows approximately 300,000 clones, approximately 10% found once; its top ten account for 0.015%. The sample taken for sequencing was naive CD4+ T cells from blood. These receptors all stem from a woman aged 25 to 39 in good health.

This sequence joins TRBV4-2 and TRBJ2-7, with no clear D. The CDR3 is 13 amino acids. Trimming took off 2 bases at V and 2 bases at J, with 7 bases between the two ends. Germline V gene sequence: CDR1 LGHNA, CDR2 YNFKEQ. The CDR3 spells CASSQSVAYEQYF. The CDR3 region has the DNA TGTGCCAGCAGCCAAAGCGTAGCCTACGAGCAGTACTTC.

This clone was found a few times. CDR3: CASSVTDSGNTIYF. Written as DNA, the CDR3 is TGTGCCAGCAGCGTGACAGACTCTGGAAACACCATATATTTT. This rearrangement joins TRBV9 to TRBJ1-3; D might be TRBD1 (5 bases). Germline CDR1 SGDLS, CDR2 YYNGEE. The CDR3 totals 14 residues. V was clipped by 2 bases and J by 0 bases, with 6 bases between them.

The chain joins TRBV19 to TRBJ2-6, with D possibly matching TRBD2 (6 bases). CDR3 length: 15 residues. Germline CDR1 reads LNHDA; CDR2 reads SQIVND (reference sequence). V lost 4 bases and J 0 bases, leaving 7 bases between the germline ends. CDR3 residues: CASSTGSSGANVLTF. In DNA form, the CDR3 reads TGTGCCAGTAGTACCGGGAGCTCTGGGGCCAACGTCCTGACTTTC.

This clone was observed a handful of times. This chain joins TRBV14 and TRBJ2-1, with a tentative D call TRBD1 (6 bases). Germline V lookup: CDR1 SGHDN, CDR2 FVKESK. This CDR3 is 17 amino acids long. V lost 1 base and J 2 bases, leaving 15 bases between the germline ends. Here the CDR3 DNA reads TGTGCCAGCAGCCAAGGTTTTGGGCCAGGGGCCTACAATGAGCAGTTCTTC. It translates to CASSQGFGPGAYNEQFF.

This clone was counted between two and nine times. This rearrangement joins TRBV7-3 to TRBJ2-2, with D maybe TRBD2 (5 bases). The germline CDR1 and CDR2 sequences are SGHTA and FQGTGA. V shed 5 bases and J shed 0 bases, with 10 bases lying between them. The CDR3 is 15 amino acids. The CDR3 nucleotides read TGTGCCAGCAGCAGCCAGGACTCGAACACCGGGGAGCTGTTTTTT. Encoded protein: CASSSQDSNTGELFF.

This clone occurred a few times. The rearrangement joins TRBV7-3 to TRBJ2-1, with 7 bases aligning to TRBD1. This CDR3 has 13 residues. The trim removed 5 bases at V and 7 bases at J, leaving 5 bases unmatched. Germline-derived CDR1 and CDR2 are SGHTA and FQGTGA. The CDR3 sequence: CASSGNRGNEQFF. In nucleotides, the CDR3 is TGTGCCAGCAGCGGTAACAGGGGTAATGAGCAGTTCTTC.

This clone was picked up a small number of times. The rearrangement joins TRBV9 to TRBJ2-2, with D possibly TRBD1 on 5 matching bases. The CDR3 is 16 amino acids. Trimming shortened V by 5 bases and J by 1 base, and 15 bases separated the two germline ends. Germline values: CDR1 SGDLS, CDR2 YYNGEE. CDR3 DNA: TGTGCCAGCAGTATCGACAGCCCGATGAACACCGGGGAGCTGTTTTTT. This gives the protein CASSIDSPMNTGELFF.

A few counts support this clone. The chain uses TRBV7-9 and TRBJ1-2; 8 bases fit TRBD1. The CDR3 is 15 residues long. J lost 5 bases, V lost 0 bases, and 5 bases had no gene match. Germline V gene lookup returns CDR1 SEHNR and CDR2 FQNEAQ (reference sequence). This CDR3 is CASSLASGQGYGYTF. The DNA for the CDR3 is TGTGCCAGCAGCTTAGCTTCCGGACAGGGTTATGGCTACACCTTC.

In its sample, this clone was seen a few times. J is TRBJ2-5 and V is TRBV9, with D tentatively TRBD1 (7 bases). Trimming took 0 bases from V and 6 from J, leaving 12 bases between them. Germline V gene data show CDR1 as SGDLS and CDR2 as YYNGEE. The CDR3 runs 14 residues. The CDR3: CASSVEGAGKTQYF. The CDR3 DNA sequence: TGTGCCAGCAGCGTAGAGGGGGCGGGGAAGACCCAGTACTTC.

CDR3 protein: CASTQTSSQETQYF. The DNA of the CDR3 is TGTGCCAGCACCCAGACTAGCTCTCAAGAGACCCAGTACTTC. This rearrangement joins TRBV2 to TRBJ2-5, with TRBD2 identical over 7 bases. CDR3 length: 14 residues. Germline trimming cut 7 bases from V and 2 bases from J; bases unmatched to any gene: 7. Per germline, CDR1 SNHLY and CDR2 FYNNEI. The full variable domain, rest sourced from reference TRBV2 and TRBJ2-5, is EPEVTQTPSHQVTQMGQEVILRCVPISNHLYFYWYRQILGQKVEFLVSFYNNEISEKSEIFDDQFSVERPDGSNFTLKIRSTKLEDSAMYFCASTQTSSQETQYFGPGTRLLVL.

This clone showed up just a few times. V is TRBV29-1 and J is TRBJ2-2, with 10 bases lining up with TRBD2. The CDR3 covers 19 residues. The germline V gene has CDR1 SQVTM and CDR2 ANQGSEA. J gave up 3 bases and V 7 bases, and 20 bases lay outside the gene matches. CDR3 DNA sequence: TGCAGCGAACTCTCCGGGACTAGCGTCGGCAGATCGGACACCGGGGAGCTGTTTTTT. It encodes CSELSGTSVGRSDTGELFF.

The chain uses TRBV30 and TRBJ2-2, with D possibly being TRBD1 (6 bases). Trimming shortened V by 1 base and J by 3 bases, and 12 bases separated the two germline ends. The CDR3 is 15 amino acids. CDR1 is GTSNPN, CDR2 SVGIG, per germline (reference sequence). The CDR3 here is CAWSGNRVYTGELFF. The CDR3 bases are TGTGCCTGGAGTGGTAACAGGGTTTACACCGGGGAGCTGTTTTTT.